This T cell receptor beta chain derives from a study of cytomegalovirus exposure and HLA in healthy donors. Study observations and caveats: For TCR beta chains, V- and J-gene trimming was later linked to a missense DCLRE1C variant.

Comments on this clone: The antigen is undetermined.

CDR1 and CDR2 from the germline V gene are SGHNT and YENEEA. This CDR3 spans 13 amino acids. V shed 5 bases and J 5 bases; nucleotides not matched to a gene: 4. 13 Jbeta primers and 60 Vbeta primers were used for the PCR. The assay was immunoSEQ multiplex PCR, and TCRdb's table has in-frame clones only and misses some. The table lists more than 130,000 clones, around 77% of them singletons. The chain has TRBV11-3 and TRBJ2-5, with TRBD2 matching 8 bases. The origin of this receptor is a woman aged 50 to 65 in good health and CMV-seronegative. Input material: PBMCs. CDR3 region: CASSISGVETQYF. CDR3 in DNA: TGTGCCAGCAGCATTAGCGGGGTTGAGACCCAGTACTTC.